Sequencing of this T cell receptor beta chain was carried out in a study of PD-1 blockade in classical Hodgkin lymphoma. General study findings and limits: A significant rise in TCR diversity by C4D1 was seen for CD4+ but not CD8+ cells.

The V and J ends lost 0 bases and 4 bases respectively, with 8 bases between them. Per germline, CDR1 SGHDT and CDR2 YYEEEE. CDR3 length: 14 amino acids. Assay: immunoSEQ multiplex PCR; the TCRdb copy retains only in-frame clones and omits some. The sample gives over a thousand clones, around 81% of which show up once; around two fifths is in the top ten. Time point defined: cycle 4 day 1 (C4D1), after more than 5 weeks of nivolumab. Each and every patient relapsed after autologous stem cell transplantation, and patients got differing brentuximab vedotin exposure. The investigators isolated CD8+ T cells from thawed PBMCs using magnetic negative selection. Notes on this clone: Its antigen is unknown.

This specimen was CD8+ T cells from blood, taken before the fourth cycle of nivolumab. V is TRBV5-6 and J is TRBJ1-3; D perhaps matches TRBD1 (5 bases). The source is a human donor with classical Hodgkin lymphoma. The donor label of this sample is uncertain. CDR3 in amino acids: CASSLGRAGNTIYF. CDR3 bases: TGTGCCAGCAGCTTGGGCAGGGCAGGAAACACCATATATTTT.